Each of the 22 T cell receptor beta chains below was sequenced from the same sample in a study of shared clonotypes between healthy human individuals. TCRdb's table, derived via immunoSEQ multiplex PCR, lists solely in-frame clones and lacks some. Among roughly 1,800,000 clones listed, around 96% were seen once. Naive CD8 cells were CD45RO-negative, positively selected for CCR7, excluding terminally differentiated effector memory CD45RA+ cells. Sequencing was carried out using naive CD8+ T cells sorted from blood. The receptors come from a man younger than 35 in good health.

The V and J genes are TRBV27 and TRBJ2-1; D might be TRBD1 or TRBD2, each matching 7 bases. CDR3 length: 16 amino acids. The V gene's germline CDR1 is MNHEY and CDR2 SMNVEV (reference sequence). Trimming shortened V by 0 bases and J by 4 bases, and 13 bases separated the two germline ends. This CDR3 reads CASSLSTGEGYNEQFF. CDR3 nucleotides: TGTGCCAGCAGTTTATCCACAGGGGAGGGATACAATGAGCAGTTCTTC.

This sequence joins TRBV12-5 and TRBJ2-2; D ambiguous. This CDR3 has 13 residues. CDR1 and CDR2 (germline): LGHNT, FRNRAP. V was trimmed by 3 bases and J by 6 bases, leaving 8 bases between them. CDR3 bases: TGTGCTAGTGGTTTTGGCTACTCCGGGGAGCTGTTTTTT. Its translation: CASGFGYSGELFF.

The chain joins TRBV4-1 to TRBJ2-3; no definite D call. Trimming removed 0 bases at V and 4 bases at J, with 11 bases between. This CDR3 has 15 residues. Germline loops: CDR1 MGHRA, CDR2 YSYEKL. CDR3 region: CASSQDPPAPDTQYF. The DNA of the CDR3 is TGCGCCAGCAGCCAAGATCCCCCGGCACCAGATACGCAGTATTTT.

This chain uses TRBV5-1 with TRBJ2-5; D uncertain. Germline-derived CDR1 and CDR2 are SGHRS and YFSETQ. This CDR3 comprises 17 residues. V dropped 2 bases and J dropped 2 bases, with 19 bases sitting between them. The CDR3: CASSFFPFAASQETQYF. CDR3 DNA: TGCGCCAGCAGCTTCTTTCCTTTTGCGGCGAGTCAAGAGACCCAGTACTTC. Full variable domain (outside the CDR3, taken from reference TRBV5-1 and TRBJ2-5): KAGVTQTPRYLIKTRGQQVTLSCSPISGHRSVSWYQQTPGQGLQFLFEYFSETQRNKGNFPGRFSGRQFSNSRSEMNVSTLELGDSALYLCASSFFPFAASQETQYFGPGTRLLVL.

The gene calls are TRBV27 and TRBJ2-7, with TRBD2 as a possible D gene (5 bases). CDR1 is MNHEY and CDR2 is SMNVEV in the germline V gene (reference sequence). The V end lost 4 bases, the J end lost 7 bases, and 17 bases lay between the germline ends. The CDR3 spans 14 residues. CDR3: CASSSKDSPKEQYF. DNA of the CDR3: TGTGCCAGCAGTTCAAAGGACTCCCCCAAAGAGCAGTACTTC.

V gene TRBV30 combines with J gene TRBJ2-7, with 7 positions matching TRBD1. In germline, CDR1 is GTSNPN, CDR2 SVGIG (reference sequence). The CDR3 is 12 residues long. V lost 2 bases, J lost 7 bases, and 5 bases stayed unmatched. Here the CDR3 DNA reads TGTGCCTGGAGTCTGGACAGGCGTGAGCAGTACTTC. Protein product: CAWSLDRREQYF.

For this clone: The same CDR3 arises from other DNA sequences in this sample as well. The V gene is TRBV5-1, the J gene TRBJ1-1; D might be TRBD1 (5 bases). The CDR3 covers 14 residues. V lost 1 base and J 4 bases, leaving 11 bases between the germline ends. Looked up from germline, CDR1 is SGHRS and CDR2 is YFSETQ. The CDR3, as DNA: TGCGCCAGCAGCTTGTGGCAGGGTGGCACTGAAGCTTTCTTT. This translates into CASSLWQGGTEAFF.

The rearrangement uses TRBV27 and TRBJ2-1, with D perhaps TRBD2 (5 bases). The V end was cut by 0 bases, the J end by 7 bases, with 10 bases between. CDR3 length: 14 amino acids. Per the germline V gene, CDR1 is MNHEY and CDR2 is SMNVEV (reference sequence). DNA of the CDR3: TGTGCCAGCAGTTTATCTTTACGGGGTAATGAGCAGTTCTTC. Residues: CASSLSLRGNEQFF.

This rearrangement joins TRBV30 to TRBJ1-2, with TRBD1 matching 7 bases. CDR3 length: 13 amino acids. Germline loops: CDR1 GTSNPN, CDR2 SVGIG (reference sequence). Trimming took 0 bases from V and 6 from J; bases not matched to a gene: 4. CDR3 loop: CAWSVTGIDGYTF. For the CDR3, the DNA is TGTGCCTGGAGTGTGACAGGGATCGATGGCTACACCTTC.

The chain combines TRBV6-5 with TRBJ1-2, with 7 nucleotides matching TRBD1. Trimming removed 1 base from V and 4 bases from J; junction bases left unmatched: 6. CDR3 length: 15 residues. In germline, CDR1 is MNHEY, CDR2 SVGAGI. The CDR3 bases are TGTGCCAGCAGTTACTTTTCAGGGGGTACCTATGGCTACACCTTC. It codes for CASSYFSGGTYGYTF.

CDR3 nucleotide sequence: TGTGCCAGCAGCGGGATTTTGGGGCCTAATGAAAAACTGTTTTTT. Translating it yields CASSGILGPNEKLFF. The rearrangement uses TRBV9 and TRBJ1-4, with D perhaps TRBD1 (5 bases). Trimming shortened V by 3 bases and J by 3 bases, and 12 bases separated the two germline ends. The CDR3 is 15 residues long. Germline loops: CDR1 SGDLS, CDR2 YYNGEE.

This chain uses TRBV5-6 with TRBJ2-5, with D possibly TRBD2 on 6 matching bases. V was trimmed by 0 bases and J by 1 base, leaving 10 bases between them. This CDR3 has 15 amino acids. Looked up from germline, CDR1 is SGHDT and CDR2 is YYEEEE. CDR3 in DNA: TGTGCCAGCAGCTTGGTCGGGAGCCCCCAAGAGACCCAGTACTTC. Translating it yields CASSLVGSPQETQYF.

This rearrangement joins TRBV2 to TRBJ2-3; 7 bases line up with TRBD2. Germline CDR1 is SNHLY and CDR2 is FYNNEI. This CDR3 region has 14 residues. J lost 4 bases, V lost 8 bases, and 9 bases had no gene match. CDR3 DNA: TGTGCCAGCGATTCCCGGGACTACGCAGATACGCAGTATTTT. This translates into CASDSRDYADTQYF.

The chain links TRBV2 to TRBJ2-5, with D perhaps TRBD2 (5 bases). Trimming shortened V by 8 bases and J by 0 bases, and 10 bases separated the two germline ends. CDR3 size: 13 residues. Germline CDR1 reads SNHLY; CDR2 reads FYNNEI. Here the CDR3 DNA reads TGTGCCAGCCTGGGAGTTCACCAAGAGACCCAGTACTTC. Amino acids: CASLGVHQETQYF.

The V gene is TRBV9, the J gene TRBJ1-1; D unresolved. This CDR3 is 13 amino acids long. Per the germline V gene, CDR1 is SGDLS and CDR2 is YYNGEE. The germline V and J ends were trimmed by 0 bases and 7 bases, with 10 bases remaining between them. The CDR3 DNA follows: TGTGCCAGCAGCGTAGAATTATCGGGTGAAGCTTTCTTT. Translating it yields CASSVELSGEAFF.

The V gene is TRBV4-2, the J gene TRBJ2-7; 8 nucleotides agree with TRBD1. With 0 bases clipped from V and 3 bases from J, the junction kept 7 bases outside the gene matches. Germline CDR1 is LGHNA and CDR2 is YNFKEQ. CDR3 length: 16 amino acids. In DNA, the CDR3 is TGTGCCAGCAGCCAAGAAGTGTCAGGGGGCGTCTACGAGCAGTACTTC. Residues: CASSQEVSGGVYEQYF.

This sequence joins TRBV6-5 and TRBJ1-2; D is unclear. This CDR3 is 11 amino acids long. The germline V gene encodes CDR1 MNHEY and CDR2 SVGAGI. Trimming removed 10 bases at V and 5 bases at J, with 11 bases between. The CDR3, as DNA: TGTGCCACCCTTGACGGTTATGGCTACACCTTC. This codes for CATLDGYGYTF.

The rearrangement uses TRBV27 and TRBJ1-1; D possibly corresponds to TRBD1 (5 bases). V was cut by 1 base and J by 5 bases, with 11 bases left in between. CDR3 length equals 14 residues. CDR1 and CDR2 from the germline V gene are MNHEY and SMNVEV (reference sequence). The CDR3 DNA reads TGTGCCAGCAGTTTATTAGGGGAACGGACTGAAGCTTTCTTT. Its protein product is CASSLLGERTEAFF.

The chain couples TRBV2 to TRBJ2-7; D gene uncertain. CDR1 and CDR2 (germline): SNHLY, FYNNEI. The V end was cut by 8 bases, the J end by 3 bases, with 20 bases between. The CDR3 is 15 residues long. The CDR3 nucleotides are TGTGCCAGCCATTCTAGTTGGACCGACGACTACGAGCAGTACTTC. Its translation: CASHSSWTDDYEQYF.

The CDR3 reads CASSIDMNPTIYEQYF. The CDR3 DNA reads TGTGCCAGTAGTATAGATATGAATCCTACAATCTACGAGCAGTACTTC. This rearrangement joins TRBV19 to TRBJ2-7, with D unresolved. CDR3 size: 16 residues. The V end was cut by 0 bases, the J end by 3 bases, with 15 bases between. Germline-derived CDR1 and CDR2 are LNHDA and SQIVND (reference sequence).

The chain carries TRBV2 and TRBJ2-3; D uncertain. Germline V gene lookup returns CDR1 SNHLY and CDR2 FYNNEI. The V end lost 4 bases, the J end lost 6 bases, and 17 bases lay between the germline ends. The CDR3 runs 15 residues. This CDR3 reads CASSGEISLGDTQYF. The CDR3 DNA reads TGTGCCAGCAGTGGAGAGATATCCCTCGGGGATACGCAGTATTTT.

The chain employs TRBV28 and TRBJ2-7, with D unresolved. The V and J ends lost 7 bases and 2 bases respectively, with 15 bases between them. Germline CDR1 reads MDHEN; CDR2 reads SYDVKM. The CDR3 runs to 14 residues. In DNA form, the CDR3 reads TGTGCCAGCAAGATTTTTGGGGAACCCTACGAGCAGTACTTC. Amino acids: CASKIFGEPYEQYF.